This record looks at one T cell receptor (beta chain) sequence and its context. This clonotype was found a few times. Its cognate antigen has yet to be identified. Per-nucleotide qualities are absent, and no much larger clonotype sits a single base away. This sample was taken from a study of identical twins (dated by TCRdb to the mid-2010s). General notes on the study: TCR alpha and beta repertoires from monozygotic twins, unrelated adults of various ages and cord blood were deep-sequenced to test whether fetal clonotypes persist. To rule out contamination, the twin experiments were replicated at different times with different library preparation protocols.

The library came from 5' RACE. Instrument used: Illumina HiSeq 2000. A universal primer binding site was added through template switching, and the final cDNA carried a unique molecular identifier so that TCR cDNA molecules could be counted accurately. First-strand cDNA for TCR alpha and beta chains was synthesized from specific primers in the conserved constant-segment region. To control for contamination, each cDNA library was double barcoded with a SMART-Mk sample barcode plus Illumina barcodes. TruSeq adapter sequences, together with Illumina sample barcodes, were added in two successive PCR steps. Sequencing of the TCR alpha and beta cDNA libraries was done on the Illumina HiSeq platform using custom primers. Concerning the study's data processing: Unique molecular identifiers were extracted from raw reads with MiGEC, and CDR3 positions were determined with MiXCR. For each individual, recombination models were inferred using an EM algorithm with the repgenHMM and IGoR tools. Shared clonotype analysis was performed with the tcR package in R, normalizing sharing by the product of cloneset sizes. To study raw recombination free of thymic and clonal selection effects, out-of-frame nonproductive sequences were analyzed. TCRdb itself trimmed the public reads at Q25 with fastp, ran MiXCR and retained productive beta chains. A single entry per CDR3 protein holds the most common genes and DNA from its merged rows. These V and J calls derive from TCRdb rather than the authors' analysis. The sample records 500,000 or so distinct CDR3 sequences, approximately 15% of which are singletons. 0.4% to 0.55% of the sample is taken by the ten largest.

Study-level results and caveats: Because the same donors could not be followed over many years, conclusions were based on cross-sectional statistical analysis. Excess twin sharing in beta out-of-frame sequences was weaker because fewer shared sequences lowered the signal-to-noise ratio. In monozygotic twins, recombination models systematically underestimated out-of-frame TCR alpha sharing, but the models matched the sharing seen between unrelated individuals. Zero-insertion analyses could be partly confounded by invariant T cells such as MAIT and iNKT, though diverse VJ usage argued against such confounding for most clonotypes. Fewer insertions were carried by abundant cord blood beta clonotypes; a weaker similar trend was observed in young adult naive repertoires, while no such trend was observed in memory repertoires. Compared with coincidental sharing between unrelated individuals, out-of-frame TCR alpha sequences shared between twins showed an excess of sequences with low generation probability.

Every donor was a healthy Caucasian. The twin cohort consisted of three pairs of female monozygotic twins, all aged roughly 18 to 29 years. Positive isolation kits from Invitrogen were used to isolate CD4+ and CD8+ T cell populations. The germline V gene provides CDR1 SGHRS and CDR2 YFSETQ. From cysteine to phenylalanine, the CDR3 is 16 amino acids long. Kept here is only the CDR3 DNA, which spans 48 bases and is read in frame from base 1. V lost 4 bases and J lost 9 bases; the stretch between them is 23 bases long. These same records also appear under a second study, on yellow fever vaccine responses in identical twins. As the second paper documents: The T cell response to vaccination in identical twins was reported by the authors to appear partly convergent and partly personalized. Focusing on identical twins, the study followed the T cell clones that responded to the vaccine, and did so with precision.

The sequence derives from a woman aged 18-29 years in good health. Material: CD4+ T cells sorted from blood. The chain joins TRBV5-1 to TRBJ1-5; no D gene call is confident. The CDR3: CASSPTYSVPNWPQHF. The DNA sequence reads TGCGCCAGCAGCCCAACCTACAGCGTTCCGAATTGGCCCCAGCATTTT.